This passage covers 23 T cell receptor beta chains from one sample sequenced in a study of radiotherapy plus CTLA-4 blockade in lung cancer listed by TCRdb under 2018. Libraries were prepared through the immunoSEQ multiplex PCR assay. In its TCRdb copy, this immuneACCESS table keeps in-frame sequences only and misses some clones. Where compared with another copy, unresolved V genes explain less than half of these, and the others have no known cause. Counted in this sample were 85,000 to 100,000 clones; around 84% of them appeared once. The top ten clones comprise around 15% of the sample. The sequencing here drew on peripheral blood, taken from a patient treated with radiotherapy plus ipilimumab. Every receptor here comes from a human donor with non-small cell lung cancer that progressed on radiotherapy plus ipilimumab.

The CDR3 DNA follows: TGTGCCAGCAGTAAGGACTCCACTACAGATACGCAGTATTTT. This sequence encodes CASSKDSTTDTQYF. The chain recombines TRBV6-5 with TRBJ2-3; D may be TRBD2 (5 bases). The CDR3 is 14 residues long. Germline V lookup: CDR1 MNHEY, CDR2 SVGAGI. V dropped 5 bases and J dropped 3 bases, with 12 bases sitting between them.

This rearrangement joins TRBV2 to TRBJ2-3, with TRBD2 matching over 7 bases. The CDR3 runs 15 residues. V was clipped by 5 bases and J by 0 bases; unmatched bases: 5. Germline values: CDR1 SNHLY, CDR2 FYNNEI. The CDR3 DNA reads TGTGCCAGCAGTATCGGGGGGATAAGCACAGATACGCAGTATTTT. This sequence encodes CASSIGGISTDTQYF.

CDR3 DNA sequence: TGCGCCAGCAGCTTGTCGGGGGAATCTTTCTATGGCTACACCTTC. Translated, it gives CASSLSGESFYGYTF. This sequence joins TRBV5-1 and TRBJ1-2; perhaps TRBD1 as D (5 bases). Germline loops: CDR1 SGHRS, CDR2 YFSETQ. The CDR3 length is 15 residues. Trimming removed 1 base from V and 4 bases from J, with 14 bases in between.

The J gene is TRBJ1-6, the V gene TRBV19, with 7 bases aligning to TRBD1. Germline CDR1 is LNHDA and CDR2 is SQIVND (reference sequence). J lost 4 bases, V lost 7 bases, and 4 bases had no gene match. The CDR3 covers 14 residues. The CDR3 region is CASTLTGYNSPLHF. The CDR3 DNA follows: TGTGCCAGTACATTGACAGGGTATAATTCACCCCTCCACTTT.

This clone was recorded only once. The rearrangement joins TRBV2 to TRBJ2-5; tentative D call: TRBD2 (6 bases). CDR3 size: 15 residues. V gave up 5 bases and J gave up 7 bases, with 20 bases separating them. Germline V gene data show CDR1 as SNHLY and CDR2 as FYNNEI. In nucleotides, the CDR3 is TGTGCCAGCAGTCGAATCAGGGTCGAGGGAGGGACCCAGTACTTC. This sequence encodes CASSRIRVEGGTQYF.

The chain joins TRBV29-1 to TRBJ1-1; no reliable D call. The length of the CDR3 is 16 residues. Trimming removed 3 bases from V and 1 base from J, with 18 bases in between. The germline CDR1 and CDR2 sequences are SQVTM and ANQGSEA. This CDR3 reads CSVDLPSRRRNTEAFF. As DNA, the CDR3 is TGCAGCGTTGACCTCCCCAGCCGCCGGAGGAACACTGAAGCTTTCTTT.

V and J are TRBV9 and TRBJ2-3; D possibly uses TRBD1 or TRBD2 (5 bases each). Germline-derived CDR1 and CDR2 are SGDLS and YYNGEE. Trimming removed 0 bases at V and 2 bases at J, with 16 bases between. This CDR3 spans 17 amino acids. The CDR3 bases are TGTGCCAGCAGCGTAGGGGGGACCGGATTATCCACAGATACGCAGTATTTT. This sequence encodes CASSVGGTGLSTDTQYF.

The V gene is TRBV4-2, the J gene TRBJ1-2; tentative D call: TRBD1 (5 bases). The V and J ends lost 3 bases and 0 bases respectively, with 11 bases between them. The CDR3 is 15 residues long. Germline V gives CDR1 LGHNA, CDR2 YNFKEQ. The CDR3 sequence: CASSHGTGANYGYTF. The CDR3, as DNA: TGTGCCAGCAGCCATGGGACCGGAGCTAACTATGGCTACACCTTC.

The rearrangement joins TRBV25-1 to TRBJ2-3, with D unclear. The length of the CDR3 is 16 residues. In germline, CDR1 is MGHDK, CDR2 SYGVNS. Trimming pared 3 bases from V and 0 bases from J, leaving 13 bases between. CDR3 nucleotides: TGTGCCAGCAGTGACACGATCCATGGCAGCACAGATACGCAGTATTTT. Translating gives CASSDTIHGSTDTQYF.

This clone was detected a few times. This sample also contains other DNA sequences that code for the same CDR3. This sequence joins TRBV10-3 and TRBJ2-7; a possible D gene is TRBD2 (6 bases). The V gene's germline CDR1 is ENHRY and CDR2 SYGVKD. CDR3 length equals 14 residues. The V and J ends lost 0 bases and 3 bases respectively, with 9 bases between them. The CDR3 sequence is CAISESGGLYEQYF. The CDR3 nucleotides are TGTGCCATCAGTGAGTCAGGAGGGCTCTACGAGCAGTACTTC.

The chain uses TRBV9 and TRBJ2-2; D not resolved. The CDR3 has 15 residues. V gave up 0 bases and J gave up 5 bases, with 11 bases separating them. Germline CDR1 reads SGDLS; CDR2 reads YYNGEE. CDR3 in amino acids: CASSVGQEWTGELFF. The CDR3 DNA is TGTGCCAGCAGCGTAGGGCAGGAATGGACCGGGGAGCTGTTTTTT.

This rearrangement joins TRBV30 to TRBJ1-6; a weak D match, TRBD1 (6 bases). CDR3 size: 13 residues. Germline CDR1 reads GTSNPN; CDR2 reads SVGIG (reference sequence). Here the CDR3 reads CASGVGGNSPLHF. The CDR3 nucleotides read TGTGCTTCAGGGGTTGGCGGTAATTCACCCCTCCACTTT. The whole variable domain, remainder taken from reference TRBV30 and TRBJ1-6, is SQTIHQWPATLVQPVGSPLSLECTVEGTSNPNLYWYRQAAGRGLQLLFYSVGIGQISSEVPQNLSASRPQDRQFILSSKKLLLSDSGFYLCASGVGGNSPLHFGNGTRLTVT.

The table lists this clone with a few counts. The chain recombines TRBV27 with TRBJ1-1; TRBD1 matches 7 bases. The CDR3 has 14 residues. Trimming cost V 4 bases and J 5 bases; bases outside gene matches: 7. CDR1 is MNHEY, CDR2 SMNVEV, per germline (reference sequence). Written as DNA, the CDR3 is TGTGCCAGCAGTTCGTCTATGGGACAGACTGAAGCTTTCTTT. Protein sequence: CASSSSMGQTEAFF.

V is TRBV4-1 and J is TRBJ1-5, with D perhaps matching TRBD1 (6 bases). The CDR3 is made up of 17 amino acids. The V end was cut by 0 bases, the J end by 4 bases, with 16 bases between. Germline V gene lookup returns CDR1 MGHRA and CDR2 YSYEKL. The CDR3: CASSQDGGLGNNQPQHF. CDR3 DNA: TGCGCCAGCAGCCAAGATGGGGGCCTGGGGAATAATCAGCCCCAGCATTTT.

CDR3 in amino acids: CASSQSQIYYGYTF. The CDR3 nucleotides read TGTGCCAGCAGCCAATCCCAGATCTACTATGGCTACACCTTC. The chain is built from TRBV7-2 and TRBJ1-2; D is unresolved. CDR3 size: 14 residues. Germline loops: CDR1 SGHTA, CDR2 FQGNSA. V shed 5 bases and J shed 3 bases, with 13 bases lying between them.

The chain joins TRBV19 to TRBJ2-1; D is possibly TRBD1 or TRBD2 (6 bases each). Germline lookup yields CDR1 LNHDA and CDR2 SQIVND (reference sequence). This CDR3 is 15 amino acids long. Between the trimmed V and J ends, which lost 3 bases and 2 bases, there was a span of 11 bases. The DNA for the CDR3 is TGTGCCAGTAGTATTAGAGGGGGGCCCTACAATGAGCAGTTCTTC. As protein: CASSIRGGPYNEQFF.

This clone has a single count. The chain's CDR3 is CASSNWLYEQYF. The CDR3 DNA sequence: TGTGCCAGCAGCAACTGGCTCTACGAGCAGTACTTC. The genes are TRBV6-5 and TRBJ2-7; no definite D call. The CDR3 length is 12 residues. Germline V gene lookup returns CDR1 MNHEY and CDR2 SVGAGI. V lost 6 bases and J lost 3, with 9 bases in between.

The chain uses TRBV4-1 and TRBJ1-2, with TRBD1 as a possible D gene (6 bases). This CDR3 spans 17 amino acids. With 1 base removed from V and 12 bases from J, the gap between germline ends came to 27 bases. Per germline, CDR1 MGHRA and CDR2 YSYEKL. The CDR3 DNA reads TGCGCCAGCAGCCAAGGGCCCCGAACAACGACCCACAGGGACCACACCTTC. It codes for CASSQGPRTTTHRDHTF.

This chain links TRBV30 with TRBJ2-7, with unresolved D. The CDR3 extends over 12 amino acids. Germline-derived CDR1 and CDR2 are GTSNPN and SVGIG (reference sequence). V was shortened by 2 bases and J by 4 bases, with 9 bases between the two germline ends. This CDR3 reads CAWSYGPYEQYF. The CDR3 DNA is TGTGCCTGGAGTTACGGGCCGTACGAGCAGTACTTC.

The J gene is TRBJ2-1, the V gene TRBV5-1; 7 bases fit TRBD1. This CDR3 has 13 amino acids. After removal of 5 bases from V and 10 bases from J, the junction contained 9 bases not matched to a gene. Looked up from germline, CDR1 is SGHRS and CDR2 is YFSETQ. The CDR3 region is CASRITGVVEQFF. CDR3 in DNA: TGCGCCAGCAGAATCACAGGGGTTGTCGAGCAGTTCTTC.

CDR3 bases: TGTGCCAGCACCCGAGGGGGAGGACAGGGCCAGCCCCAGCATTTT. It encodes CASTRGGGQGQPQHF. The rearrangement uses TRBV7-8 and TRBJ1-5; the match to TRBD1 covers 8 bases. The germline CDR1 and CDR2 sequences are SGHVS and FQNEAQ. V dropped 7 bases and J dropped 7; count of bases not matched to a gene: 12. The CDR3 totals 15 residues. Using reference TRBV7-8 and TRBJ1-5 for the parts outside the CDR3, the full variable domain is GAGVSQSPRYKVAKRGQDVALRCDPISGHVSLFWYQQALGQGPEFLTYFQNEAQLDKSGLPSDRFFAERPEGSVSTLKIQRTQQEDSAVYLCASTRGGGQGQPQHFGDGTRLSIL.

This chain links TRBV19 with TRBJ1-1; no firm D call. The CDR3 contains 14 residues. CDR1 and CDR2 (germline): LNHDA, SQIVND (reference sequence). The V end was cut by 3 bases, the J end by 4 bases, with 12 bases between. The CDR3 loop reads CASSIEQRRTEAFF. The CDR3 DNA follows: TGTGCCAGTAGTATCGAACAACGCCGCACTGAAGCTTTCTTT.

This sequence joins TRBV4-1 and TRBJ1-1; D is unresolved. With 3 bases removed from V and 7 bases from J, the gap between germline ends came to 18 bases. Germline CDR1 reads MGHRA; CDR2 reads YSYEKL. This CDR3 has 15 amino acids. This CDR3 reads CASSQEGAEGHEAFF. CDR3 DNA: TGCGCCAGCAGCCAGGAAGGAGCAGAGGGCCATGAAGCTTTCTTT.